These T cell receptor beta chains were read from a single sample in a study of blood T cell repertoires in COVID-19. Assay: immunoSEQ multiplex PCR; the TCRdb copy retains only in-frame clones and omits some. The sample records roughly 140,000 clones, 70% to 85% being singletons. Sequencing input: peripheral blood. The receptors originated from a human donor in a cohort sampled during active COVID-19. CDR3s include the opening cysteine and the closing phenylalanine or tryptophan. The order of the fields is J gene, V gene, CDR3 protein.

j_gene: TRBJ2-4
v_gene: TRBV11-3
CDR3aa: CASIPGLAKNIQYF

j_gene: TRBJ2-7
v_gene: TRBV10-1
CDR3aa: CASSDGQGCGEQYF

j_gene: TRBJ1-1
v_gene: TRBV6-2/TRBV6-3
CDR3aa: CASSRTGGNTEAFF

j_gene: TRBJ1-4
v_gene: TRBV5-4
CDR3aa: CASSFSVWANEKLFF

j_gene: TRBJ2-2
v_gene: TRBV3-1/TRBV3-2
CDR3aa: CASSPFRGGSGELFF

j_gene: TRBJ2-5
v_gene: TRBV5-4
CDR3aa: CASSFPEGQGRTQYF

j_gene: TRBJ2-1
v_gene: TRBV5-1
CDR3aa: CASSLENMDEQFF

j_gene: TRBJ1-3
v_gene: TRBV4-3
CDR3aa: CASSQVGGRNTIYF

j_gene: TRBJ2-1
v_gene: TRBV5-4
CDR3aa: CASSHKLSSYNEQFF

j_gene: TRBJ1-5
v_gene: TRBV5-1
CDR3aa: CASSLDGSYQPQHF

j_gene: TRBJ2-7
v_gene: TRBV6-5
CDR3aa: CASGNVDIYEQYF

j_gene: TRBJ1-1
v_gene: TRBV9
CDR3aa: CASSTLGQRGTEAFF

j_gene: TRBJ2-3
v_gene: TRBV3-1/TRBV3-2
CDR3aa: CASSPGSDTQYF

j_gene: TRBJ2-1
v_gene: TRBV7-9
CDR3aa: CASSMTRGGWDNEQFF

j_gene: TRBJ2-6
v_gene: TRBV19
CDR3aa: CASSIRRQGGPSGANVLTF

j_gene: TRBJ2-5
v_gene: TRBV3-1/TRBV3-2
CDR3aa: CASSRGPLETQYF

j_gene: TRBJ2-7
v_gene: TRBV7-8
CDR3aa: CASSLASGGPISYEQYF

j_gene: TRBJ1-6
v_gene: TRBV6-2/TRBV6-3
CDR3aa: CASSAGRRSSYNSPLHF

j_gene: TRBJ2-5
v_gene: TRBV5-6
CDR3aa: CASSMREGETQYF

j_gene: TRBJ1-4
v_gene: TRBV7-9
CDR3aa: CASSLGDRTNEKLFF

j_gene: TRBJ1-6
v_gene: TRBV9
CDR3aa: CASSAPPDRDNSPLHF

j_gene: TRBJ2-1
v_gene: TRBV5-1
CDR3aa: CASTPTRGLGEQFF

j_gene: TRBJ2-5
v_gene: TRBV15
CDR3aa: CATSVSGFQETQYF

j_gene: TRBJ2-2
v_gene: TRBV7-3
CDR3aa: CASSLMGTVNTGELFF

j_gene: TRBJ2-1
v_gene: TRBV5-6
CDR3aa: CASSRLAPEQFF

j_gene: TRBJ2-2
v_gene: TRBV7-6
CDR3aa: CASSLDQRGAANTGELFF

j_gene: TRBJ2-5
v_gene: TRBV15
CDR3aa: CATSRVAGGVTQYF

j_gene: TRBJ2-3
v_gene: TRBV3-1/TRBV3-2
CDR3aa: CASSQFRDPRGDTQYF

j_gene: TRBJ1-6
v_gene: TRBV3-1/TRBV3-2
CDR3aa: CASSQDGQYNSPLHF

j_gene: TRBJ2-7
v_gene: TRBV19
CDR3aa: CASSIEAGTLNEQYF

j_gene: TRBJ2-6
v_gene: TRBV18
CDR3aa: CASSLRTSAGANVLTF

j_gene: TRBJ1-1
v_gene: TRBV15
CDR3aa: CATSLGGGPAEAFF

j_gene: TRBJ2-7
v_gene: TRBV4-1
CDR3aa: CASSQAAGAYEQYF

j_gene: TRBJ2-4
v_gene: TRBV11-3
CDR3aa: CASSLGQGSNIQYF

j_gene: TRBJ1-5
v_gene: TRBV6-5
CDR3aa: CASRGQGGGQPQHF

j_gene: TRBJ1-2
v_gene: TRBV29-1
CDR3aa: CSTNPVGTGYGYTF

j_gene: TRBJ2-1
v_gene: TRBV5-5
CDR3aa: CASSLVQGNEQFF

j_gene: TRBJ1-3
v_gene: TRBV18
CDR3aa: CASSQTTGISAGNTIYF

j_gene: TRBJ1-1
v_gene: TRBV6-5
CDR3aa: CASRVGQNTEAFF

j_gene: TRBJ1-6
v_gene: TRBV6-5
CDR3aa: CASSYFRDRDSPLHF

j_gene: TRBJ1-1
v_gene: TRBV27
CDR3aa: CASSFLAGGLNTEAFF

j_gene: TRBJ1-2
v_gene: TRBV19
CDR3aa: CASSMRANDYGYTF

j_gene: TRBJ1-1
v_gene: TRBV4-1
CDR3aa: CASSQQNRVQAFF

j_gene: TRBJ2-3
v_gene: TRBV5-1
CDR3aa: CASNPGMSTDTQYF

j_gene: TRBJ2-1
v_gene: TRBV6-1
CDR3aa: CASSAAGGRFDNEQFF

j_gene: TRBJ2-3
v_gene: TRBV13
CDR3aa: CASSLVEGVGTGTSDTQYF

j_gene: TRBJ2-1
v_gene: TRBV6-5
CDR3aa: CASSPRDRGDEQFF

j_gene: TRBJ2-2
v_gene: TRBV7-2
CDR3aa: CASSFTSPSGELFF

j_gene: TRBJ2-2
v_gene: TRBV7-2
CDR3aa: CASSRNRLAGRTGELFF

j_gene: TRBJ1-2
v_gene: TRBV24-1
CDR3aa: CATSGPPGDRDYGYTF

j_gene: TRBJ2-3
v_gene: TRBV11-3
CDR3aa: CASSARQGGDTQYF

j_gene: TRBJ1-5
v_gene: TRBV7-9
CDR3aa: CASSSRGQGVGNQPQHF

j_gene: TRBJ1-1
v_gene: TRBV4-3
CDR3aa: CASSQTDRHDRTAEAFF

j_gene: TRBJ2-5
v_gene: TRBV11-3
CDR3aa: CASSSRGETQYF